This TCR beta chain was obtained from a study of T cell responses to AZD1222 COVID-19 vaccine. The table came from immunoSEQ multiplex PCR; TCRdb's copy has only in-frame clones and leaves some out. The sample has around 92,000 clones; around 86% are singletons. This CDR3 contains 13 residues. The V gene's germline CDR1 is SNHLY and CDR2 FYNNEI. Trimming took 6 bases from V and 1 from J; bases not matched to a gene: 2. This TCR was recovered from an adult in good health. The sample in question was peripheral blood, obtained on day 0 of AZD1222 vaccination. The V and J genes are TRBV2 and TRBJ2-5; 7 nucleotides agree with TRBD1. CDR3 coding DNA: TGTGCCAGCAGCGGGGACAGCCAAGAGACCCAGTACTTC. Translation: CASSGDSQETQYF.